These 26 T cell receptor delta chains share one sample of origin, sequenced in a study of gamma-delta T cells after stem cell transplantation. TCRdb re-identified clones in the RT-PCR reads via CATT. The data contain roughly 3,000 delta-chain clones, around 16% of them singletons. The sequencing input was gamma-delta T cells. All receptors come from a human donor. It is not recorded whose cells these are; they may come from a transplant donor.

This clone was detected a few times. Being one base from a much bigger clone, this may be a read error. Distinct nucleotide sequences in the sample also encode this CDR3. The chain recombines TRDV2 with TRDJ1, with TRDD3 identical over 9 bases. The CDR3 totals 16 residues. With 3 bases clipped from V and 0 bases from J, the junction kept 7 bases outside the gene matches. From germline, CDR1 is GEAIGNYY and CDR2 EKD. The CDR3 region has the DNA TGTGCCTGTGACCCGTTACTGGGGGAGTACACCGATAAACTCATCTTT. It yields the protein CACDPLLGEYTDKLIF.

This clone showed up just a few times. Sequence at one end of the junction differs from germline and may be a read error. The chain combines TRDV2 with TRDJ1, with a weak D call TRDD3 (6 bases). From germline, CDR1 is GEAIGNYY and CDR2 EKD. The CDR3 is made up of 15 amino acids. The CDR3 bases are TGTGCCCGTGACACCGTAGGGGATCGCACCGATAAACTCATCTTT. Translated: CARDTVGDRTDKLIF.

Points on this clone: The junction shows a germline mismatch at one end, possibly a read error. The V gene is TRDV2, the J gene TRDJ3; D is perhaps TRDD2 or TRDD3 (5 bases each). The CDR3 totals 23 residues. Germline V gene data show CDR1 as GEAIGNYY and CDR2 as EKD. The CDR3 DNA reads TGTGCCTGTGACACCGCGGCCTTGACTGTGGGGCCCGTAAGTTCCTGGGCCACCCGACAGATGTTTTTC. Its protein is CACDTAALTVGPVSSWATRQMFF.

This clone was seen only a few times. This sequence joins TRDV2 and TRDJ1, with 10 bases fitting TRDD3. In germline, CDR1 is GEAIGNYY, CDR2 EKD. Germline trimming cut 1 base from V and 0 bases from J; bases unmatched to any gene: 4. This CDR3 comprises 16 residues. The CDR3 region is CACDTLLGDNTDKLIF. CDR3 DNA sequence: TGTGCCTGTGACACGCTGCTGGGGGATAACACCGATAAACTCATCTTT.

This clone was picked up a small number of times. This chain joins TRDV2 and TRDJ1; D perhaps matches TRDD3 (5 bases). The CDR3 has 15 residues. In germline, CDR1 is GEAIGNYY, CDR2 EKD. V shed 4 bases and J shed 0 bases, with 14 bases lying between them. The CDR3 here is CACDQVGSDTDKLIF. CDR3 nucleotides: TGTGCCTGTGATCAAGTGGGGTCCGACACCGATAAACTCATCTTT.

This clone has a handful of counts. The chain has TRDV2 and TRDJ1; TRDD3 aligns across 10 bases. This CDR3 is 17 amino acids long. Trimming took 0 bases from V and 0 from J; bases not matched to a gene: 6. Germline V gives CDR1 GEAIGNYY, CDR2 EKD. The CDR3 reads CACDTVLGDADTDKLIF. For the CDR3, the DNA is TGTGCCTGTGACACCGTACTGGGGGATGCAGACACCGATAAACTCATCTTT.

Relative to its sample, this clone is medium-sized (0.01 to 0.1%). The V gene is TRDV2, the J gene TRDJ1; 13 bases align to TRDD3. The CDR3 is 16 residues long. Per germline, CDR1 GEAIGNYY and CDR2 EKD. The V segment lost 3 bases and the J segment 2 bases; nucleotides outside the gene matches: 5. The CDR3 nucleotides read TGTGCCTGTGACCCTCTACTGGGGGATACGACCGATAAACTCATCTTT. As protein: CACDPLLGDTTDKLIF.

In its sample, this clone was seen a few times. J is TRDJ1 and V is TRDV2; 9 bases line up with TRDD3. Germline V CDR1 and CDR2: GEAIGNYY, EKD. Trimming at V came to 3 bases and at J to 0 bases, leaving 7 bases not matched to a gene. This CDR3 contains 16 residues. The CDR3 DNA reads TGTGCCTGTGACCCTGTGGGGGATAAGGACACCGATAAACTCATCTTT. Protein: CACDPVGDKDTDKLIF.

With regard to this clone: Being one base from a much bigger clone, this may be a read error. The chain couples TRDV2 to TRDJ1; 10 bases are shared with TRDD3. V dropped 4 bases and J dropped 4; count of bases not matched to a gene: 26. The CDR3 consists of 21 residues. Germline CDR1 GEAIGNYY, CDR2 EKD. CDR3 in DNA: TGTGCCTGTGAAACTCTCCTTCCCGCTGCCGATGTACTGGGGGATCTCGATAAACTCATCTTT. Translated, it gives CACETLLPAADVLGDLDKLIF.

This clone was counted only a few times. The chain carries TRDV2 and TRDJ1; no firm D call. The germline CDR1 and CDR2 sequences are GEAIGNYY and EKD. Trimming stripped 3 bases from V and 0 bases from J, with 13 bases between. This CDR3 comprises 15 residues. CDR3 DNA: TGTGCCTGTGACCCGGTGCGGACGAACACCGATAAACTCATCTTT. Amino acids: CACDPVRTNTDKLIF.

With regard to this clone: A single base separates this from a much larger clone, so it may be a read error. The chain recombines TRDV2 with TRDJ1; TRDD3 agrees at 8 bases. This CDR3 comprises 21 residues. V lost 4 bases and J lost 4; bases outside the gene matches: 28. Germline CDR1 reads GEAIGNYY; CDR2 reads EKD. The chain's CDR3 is CACDTLLPAADVLGGLDKLIF. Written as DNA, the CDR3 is TGTGCCTGTGATACTCTCCTTCCCGCTGCCGATGTACTGGGGGGTCTCGATAAACTCATCTTT.

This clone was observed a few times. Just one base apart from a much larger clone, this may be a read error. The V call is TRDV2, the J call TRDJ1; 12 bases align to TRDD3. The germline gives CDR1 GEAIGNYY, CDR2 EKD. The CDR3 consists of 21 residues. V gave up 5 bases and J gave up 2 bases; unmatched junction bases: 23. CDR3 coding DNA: TGTGCCTGTGGCCGACTCCGAAGTACTGGGGGATACAATGAGGGTACCGATAAACTCATCTTT. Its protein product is CACGRLRSTGGYNEGTDKLIF.

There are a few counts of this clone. This CDR3 is CACDTVSSSKLGDYTDKLIF. CDR3 bases: TGTGCCTGTGACACCGTCTCTTCCTCCAAGTTGGGGGACTACACCGATAAACTCATCTTT. The V and J genes are TRDV2 and TRDJ1, with D perhaps matching TRDD3 (7 bases). This CDR3 comprises 20 residues. Germline V gene data show CDR1 as GEAIGNYY and CDR2 as EKD. V was clipped by 0 bases and J by 0 bases, with 25 bases between them.

The CDR3 loop is CACDTVSSTGDKKESGYTDKLIF. DNA of the CDR3: TGTGCCTGTGACACCGTATCCAGTACTGGGGACAAGAAAGAGAGCGGGTACACCGATAAACTCATCTTT. This sequence joins TRDV2 and TRDJ1; 7 bases match TRDD3. Losses at the gene ends were 0 bases for V and 0 bases for J; bases not matched to a gene: 27. Germline CDR1 reads GEAIGNYY; CDR2 reads EKD. This CDR3 spans 23 amino acids.

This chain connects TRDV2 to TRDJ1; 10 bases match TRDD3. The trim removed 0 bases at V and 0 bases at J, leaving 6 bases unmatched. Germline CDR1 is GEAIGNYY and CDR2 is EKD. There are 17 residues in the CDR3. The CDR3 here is CACDTLTGGFDTDKLIF. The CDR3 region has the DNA TGTGCCTGTGACACCCTCACTGGGGGATTCGACACCGATAAACTCATCTTT.

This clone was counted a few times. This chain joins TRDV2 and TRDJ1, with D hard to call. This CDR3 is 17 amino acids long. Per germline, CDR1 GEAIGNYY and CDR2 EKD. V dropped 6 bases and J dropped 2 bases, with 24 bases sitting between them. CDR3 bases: TGTGCCTGTTCTGATGTACGCCAGAGCAGAAGAACCGATAAACTCATCTTT. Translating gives CACSDVRQSRRTDKLIF.

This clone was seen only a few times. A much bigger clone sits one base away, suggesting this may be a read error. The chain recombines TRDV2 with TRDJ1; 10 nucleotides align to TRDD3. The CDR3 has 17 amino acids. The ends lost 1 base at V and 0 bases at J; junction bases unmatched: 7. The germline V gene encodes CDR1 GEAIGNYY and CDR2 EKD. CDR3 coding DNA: TGTGCCTGTGACACAATTACTGGGGGATCCGACACCGATAAACTCATCTTT. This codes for CACDTITGGSDTDKLIF.

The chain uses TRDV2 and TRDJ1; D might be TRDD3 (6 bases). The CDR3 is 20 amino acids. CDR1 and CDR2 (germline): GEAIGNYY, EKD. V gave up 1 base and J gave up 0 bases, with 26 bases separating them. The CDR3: CACDTLSSTVGYSDTDKLIF. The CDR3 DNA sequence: TGTGCCTGTGACACGCTCTCTTCTACTGTGGGATATAGTGACACCGATAAACTCATCTTT.

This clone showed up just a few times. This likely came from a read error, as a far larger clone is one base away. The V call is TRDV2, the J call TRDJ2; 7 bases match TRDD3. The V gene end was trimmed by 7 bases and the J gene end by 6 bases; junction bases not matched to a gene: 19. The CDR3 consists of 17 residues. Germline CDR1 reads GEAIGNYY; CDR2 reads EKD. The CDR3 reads CACDPLRGDARAAQLFF. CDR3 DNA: TGTGCCTGCGACCCCCTCCGGGGGGATGCAAGGGCAGCACAACTCTTCTTT.

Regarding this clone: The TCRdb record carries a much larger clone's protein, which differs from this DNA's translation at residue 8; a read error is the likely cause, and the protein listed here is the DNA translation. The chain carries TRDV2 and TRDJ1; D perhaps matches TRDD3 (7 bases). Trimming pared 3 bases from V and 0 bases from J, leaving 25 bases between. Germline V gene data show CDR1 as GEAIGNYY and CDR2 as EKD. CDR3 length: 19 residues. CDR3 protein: CACDRLPGGVVLDTDKLIF. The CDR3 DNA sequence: TGTGCCTGTGACCGGCTTCCTGGGGGGGTAGTACTGGACACCGATAAACTCATCTTT.

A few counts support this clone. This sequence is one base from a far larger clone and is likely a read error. The CDR3, as DNA: TGTGCCTGTGACCCACTGGGGGAATACGACACCGATAAACTCATCTTT. It encodes CACDPLGEYDTDKLIF. The chain has TRDV2 and TRDJ1; 9 bases fit TRDD3. CDR3 length equals 16 residues. J gave up 0 bases and V 3 bases, and 7 bases lay outside the gene matches. The germline V gene has CDR1 GEAIGNYY and CDR2 EKD.

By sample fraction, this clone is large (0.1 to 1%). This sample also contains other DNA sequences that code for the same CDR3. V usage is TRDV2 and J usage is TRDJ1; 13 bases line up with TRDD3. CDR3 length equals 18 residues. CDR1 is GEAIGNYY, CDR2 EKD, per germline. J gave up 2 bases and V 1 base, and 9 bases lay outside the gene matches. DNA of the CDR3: TGTGCCTGTGACACTTTACTGGGGGATACGCGAGAAACCGATAAACTCATCTTT. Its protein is CACDTLLGDTRETDKLIF.

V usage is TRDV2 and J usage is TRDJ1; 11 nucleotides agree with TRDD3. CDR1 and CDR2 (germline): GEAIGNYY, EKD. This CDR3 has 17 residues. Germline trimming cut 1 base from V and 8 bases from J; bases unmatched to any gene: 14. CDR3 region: CACDTMLLGDTGAKLIF. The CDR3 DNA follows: TGTGCCTGTGACACAATGTTGCTGGGGGATACTGGCGCAAAACTCATCTTT.

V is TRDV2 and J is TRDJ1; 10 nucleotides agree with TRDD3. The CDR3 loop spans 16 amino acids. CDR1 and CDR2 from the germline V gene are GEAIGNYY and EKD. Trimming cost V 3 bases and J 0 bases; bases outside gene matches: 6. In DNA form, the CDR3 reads TGTGCCTGTGACGTCCTTACTGGGGGATACACCGATAAACTCATCTTT. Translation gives CACDVLTGGYTDKLIF.

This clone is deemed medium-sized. The CDR3 DNA reads as TGTGCCTGTGACACCGTCGGGGGAGGCGATAAACTCATCTTT. Its protein product is CACDTVGGGDKLIF. The chain recombines TRDV2 with TRDJ1, with D perhaps matching TRDD3 (6 bases). CDR1 and CDR2 (germline): GEAIGNYY, EKD. The CDR3 extends over 14 amino acids. Trimming removed 0 bases from V and 4 bases from J, with 11 bases in between.

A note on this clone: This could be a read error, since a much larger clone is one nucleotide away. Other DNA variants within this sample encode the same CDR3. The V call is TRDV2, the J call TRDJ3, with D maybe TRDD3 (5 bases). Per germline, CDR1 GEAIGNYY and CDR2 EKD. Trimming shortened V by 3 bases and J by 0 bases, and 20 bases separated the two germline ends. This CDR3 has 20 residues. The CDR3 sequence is CACDSTRGGVVSWDTRQMFF. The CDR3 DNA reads TGTGCCTGTGACTCCACTAGAGGTGGGGTTGTCTCCTGGGACACCCGACAGATGTTTTTC.